This T cell receptor beta chain stems from a study of shared clonotypes between healthy human individuals. The protocol was immunoSEQ multiplex PCR, while the TCRdb copy is restricted to in-frame clones and leaves out a portion. Of about 2.2 million clones listed, roughly 91% are singletons. As defined, naive CD8 cells were CD45RO-negative and positively selected for CCR7, with terminally differentiated effector memory CD45RA+ cells excluded. This clone has only one observation. CDR1 and CDR2 from the germline V gene are GTSNPN and SVGIG (reference sequence). The CDR3 loop spans 10 amino acids. Trimming cost V 5 bases and J 4 bases, with 5 bases left between them.

This sequence originates from a man aged 18-30 years in good health. Some clones in this sample may be carry-over from other donors' samples. Material: naive CD8+ T cells from PBMCs. The chain couples TRBV30 to TRBJ1-2, with a possible D match to TRBD1 (5 bases). CDR3 nucleotide sequence: TGTGCCTGGGACAGCTATGGCTACACCTTC. Its protein product is CAWDSYGYTF.